These 8 T cell receptor beta chains were all obtained from the same sample, sequenced in a study of blood T cell repertoires in COVID-19. Using immunoSEQ multiplex PCR, the repertoire was profiled, and TCRdb retains in-frame clones only, with some absent. There are tens of thousands of clones in the sample; about 83% occur only once, and roughly 1.4% lies in the top ten. The specimen sequenced was peripheral blood. The source of these receptors is a man aged 45-60 years with acute or convalescent COVID-19.

CDR3 sequence: CASSPQGSRDLGRAKNIQYF. CDR3 nucleotides: TGTGCCAGCTCACCACAGGGGTCTAGAGATTTGGGTAGGGCCAAAAACATTCAGTACTTC. The rearrangement links TRBV18 to TRBJ2-4; D possibly corresponds to TRBD1 (5 bases). V was clipped by 1 base and J by 1 base, with 23 bases between them. CDR3 size: 20 residues. Germline CDR1 KGHSH, CDR2 LQKENI. The complete variable domain, with remaining parts taken from reference TRBV18 and TRBJ2-4, reads NAGVMQNPRHLVRRRGQEARLRCSPMKGHSHVYWYRQLPEEGLKFMVYLQKENIIDESGMPKERFSAEFPKEGPSILRIQQVVRGDSAAYFCASSPQGSRDLGRAKNIQYFGAGTRLSVL.

The chain uses TRBV5-4 and TRBJ2-7, with D possibly matching TRBD2 (6 bases). In germline, CDR1 is SGHNT, CDR2 YYREEE (reference sequence). CDR3 length: 15 amino acids. Trimming cost V 0 bases and J 7 bases, with 17 bases left between them. CDR3 residues: CASSLAPLGGKEQYF. The DNA of the CDR3 is TGTGCCAGCAGCTTGGCACCTCTGGGGGGTAAAGAGCAGTACTTC.

The genes are TRBV30 and TRBJ1-6; a possible D gene is TRBD1 (5 bases). Germline CDR1 is GTSNPN and CDR2 is SVGIG (reference sequence). V was trimmed by 8 bases and J by 2 bases, leaving 13 bases between them. The CDR3 has 14 amino acids. CDR3 in DNA: TGTGCCCAGAAAACAGGCGCCTATAATTCACCCCTCCACTTT. Encoded protein: CAQKTGAYNSPLHF.

The J gene is TRBJ1-2, the V gene TRBV30, with D perhaps matching TRBD1 (6 bases). The germline gives CDR1 GTSNPN, CDR2 SVGIG (reference sequence). V was shortened by 0 bases and J by 4 bases, with 21 bases between the two germline ends. The CDR3 has 17 amino acids. CDR3 sequence: CAWSVMAGVLNSYGYTF. CDR3 sequence (DNA): TGTGCCTGGAGTGTTATGGCAGGGGTCCTGAATAGCTATGGCTACACCTTC.

The chain combines TRBV18 with TRBJ2-7; TRBD1 matches 10 bases. Germline V gene data show CDR1 as KGHSH and CDR2 as LQKENI. J was trimmed by 0 bases and V by 3 bases; bases with no gene match: 2. The CDR3 loop spans 15 amino acids. In nucleotides, the CDR3 is TGTGCCAGCTCACCGAGGACAGGGGGCTCCTACGAGCAGTACTTC. Protein sequence: CASSPRTGGSYEQYF.

V is TRBV6-5 and J is TRBJ1-1, with a possible D match to TRBD1 (6 bases). V lost 5 bases and J lost 4, with 14 bases in between. This CDR3 comprises 14 residues. The germline V gene has CDR1 MNHEY and CDR2 SVGAGI. This CDR3 is CASSNRDAATEAFF. In nucleotides, the CDR3 is TGTGCCAGCAGTAACAGGGATGCGGCCACTGAAGCTTTCTTT.

For this clone: The sample carries other DNA sequences with the same CDR3. The chain recombines TRBV2 with TRBJ1-6, with 8 bases that match TRBD1. The CDR3 is 13 residues long. Trimming removed 7 bases from V and 10 bases from J; junction bases left unmatched: 6. Germline lookup yields CDR1 SNHLY and CDR2 FYNNEI. In DNA form, the CDR3 reads TGTGCCAGCACTGGACAGGGCTGGTCACCCCTCCACTTT. Translated, it gives CASTGQGWSPLHF.

The chain is built from TRBV5-3 and TRBJ2-3; D ambiguous. TRBV5-3 is identified as an open reading frame with a role that is uncertain. Deletions cut 5 bases from V and 7 bases from J, with 5 bases between. This CDR3 contains 10 residues. As DNA, the CDR3 is TGTGCCAGAAGTTTAAATACGCAGTATTTT. This gives the protein CARSLNTQYF.